What follows is one T cell receptor beta chain and its context. The data were obtained in a study of blood T cell repertoires in COVID-19. The CDR3 covers 13 residues. CDR1 is SQVTM, CDR2 ANQGSEA, per germline. Trimming stripped 6 bases from V and 6 bases from J, with 17 bases between. Sequencing was performed with immunoSEQ multiplex PCR; in TCRdb, only in-frame clones are kept and a portion is missing. The repertoire holds a few hundred thousand clones, about four fifths seen once, with around 3.7% in the top ten. The sequenced sample consisted of PBMCs or T cells enriched from blood (not recorded which). The chain has TRBV29-1 and TRBJ1-2, with TRBD1 as a possible D gene (5 bases). This TCR was recovered from a man aged 50-59 years who had recovered from COVID-19. CDR3 bases: TGCAGCGTCGCGCGGGGGGTGGTTGATGGCTACACCTTC. Translated, it gives CSVARGVVDGYTF. The entire variable domain, with the rest obtained from reference TRBV29-1 and TRBJ1-2, is as follows: SAVISQKPSRDICQRGTSLTIQCQVDSQVTMMFWYRQQPGQSLTLIATANQGSEATYESGFVIDKFPISRPNLTFSTLTVSNMSPEDSSIYLCSVARGVVDGYTFGSGTRLTVV.